The 16 T cell receptor beta chains in this list originate from one sample, sequenced in a study of cytomegalovirus exposure and HLA in healthy donors. The PCR employed 60 Vbeta primers together with 13 Jbeta primers. The method was immunoSEQ multiplex PCR; TCRdb's version includes in-frame clones alone and lacks a portion of them. Of under 300,000 clones in the sample, approximately 84% were seen once. The source material was PBMCs. The receptors were gathered from a woman aged 35 to 49 in good health and CMV-seropositive.

V is TRBV6-6 and J is TRBJ2-1, with a possible D match to TRBD1 (6 bases). Trimming took off 0 bases at V and 7 bases at J, with 10 bases between the two ends. Germline-derived CDR1 and CDR2 are MNHNY and SVGAGI (reference sequence). This CDR3 has 14 amino acids. Here the CDR3 DNA reads TGTGCCAGCAGTTACTCGGACAGCTATAATGAGCAGTTCTTC. Protein product: CASSYSDSYNEQFF.

The gene calls are TRBV30 and TRBJ2-3, with 10 bases lining up with TRBD1. CDR3 length: 15 amino acids. The V segment lost 2 bases and the J segment 4 bases; nucleotides outside the gene matches: 6. Germline V gives CDR1 GTSNPN, CDR2 SVGIG (reference sequence). CDR3 coding DNA: TGTGCCTGGAGTACTGGGACAGGGGCTGCAGATACGCAGTATTTT. Residues: CAWSTGTGAADTQYF.

The rearrangement joins TRBV7-3 to TRBJ1-2, with TRBD1 matching 8 bases. This CDR3 is built from 15 residues. Trimming at V came to 6 bases and at J to 1 base, leaving 7 bases not matched to a gene. Germline lookup yields CDR1 SGHTA and CDR2 FQGTGA. CDR3 sequence: CASSSLDRVNYGYTF. The CDR3 DNA reads as TGTGCCAGCAGTTCATTGGACAGGGTTAACTATGGCTACACCTTC.

J is TRBJ2-5 and V is TRBV28; no clear D. The CDR3 loop spans 15 amino acids. V lost 6 bases, J lost 1 base, and 15 bases lay in between. CDR1 MDHEN and CDR2 SYDVKM come from the germline V gene. CDR3 in DNA: TGTGCCAGCAGGCTCGTACCGGGTCCCCAAGAGACCCAGTACTTC. Translated, it gives CASRLVPGPQETQYF.

This chain links TRBV7-3 with TRBJ1-3, with a weak D call TRBD1 (6 bases). Germline-derived CDR1 and CDR2 are SGHTA and FQGTGA. Between the trimmed V and J ends, which lost 5 bases and 0 bases, there was a span of 14 bases. The CDR3 is 16 residues long. Here the CDR3 reads CASSTGGLLSGNTIYF. CDR3 DNA: TGTGCCAGCAGCACGGGGGGCCTTCTCTCTGGAAACACCATATATTTT. The variable domain in full, completed from reference TRBV7-3 and TRBJ1-3, reads GAGVSQTPSNKVTEKGKYVELRCDPISGHTALYWYRQSLGQGPEFLIYFQGTGAADDSGLPNDRFFAVRPEGSVSTLKIQRTERGDSAVYLCASSTGGLLSGNTIYFGEGSWLTVV.

This clone has more than one count but fewer than ten. The gene calls are TRBV30 and TRBJ1-2; TRBD1 matches 7 bases. Germline V gives CDR1 GTSNPN, CDR2 SVGIG (reference sequence). CDR3 length: 13 amino acids. Trimming removed 2 bases from V and 4 bases from J; junction bases left unmatched: 4. The CDR3 DNA reads TGTGCCTGGAGTCCGGGACAGCTCTATGGCTACACCTTC. It specifies CAWSPGQLYGYTF.

This clone appeared a single time. V and J are TRBV5-1 and TRBJ2-7; 9 positions match TRBD1. CDR3 length: 15 residues. V dropped 4 bases and J dropped 2; count of bases not matched to a gene: 7. The germline gives CDR1 SGHRS, CDR2 YFSETQ. CDR3 sequence reads: CASSQGDRETYEQYF. In DNA, the CDR3 is TGCGCCAGCAGCCAGGGGGACAGGGAAACCTACGAGCAGTACTTC.

CDR3 bases: TGTGCCAGCAGTTCGGCTAGCGGGTACAATGAGCAGTTCTTC. Translation gives CASSSASGYNEQFF. The chain couples TRBV27 to TRBJ2-1; 8 bases map to TRBD2. J gave up 4 bases and V 4 bases, and 3 bases lay outside the gene matches. From germline, CDR1 is MNHEY and CDR2 SMNVEV (reference sequence). This CDR3 is 14 amino acids long.

The chain has TRBV18 and TRBJ1-6; 10 bases fit TRBD1. This CDR3 region has 18 residues. The V gene end was trimmed by 1 base and the J gene end by 2 bases; junction bases not matched to a gene: 5. The V gene's germline CDR1 is KGHSH and CDR2 LQKENI. The CDR3, as DNA: TGTGCCAGCTCACCACAGGGGACAGGGGCGGCCTATAATTCACCCCTCCACTTT. Protein: CASSPQGTGAAYNSPLHF.

J is TRBJ1-4 and V is TRBV5-1; no firm D call. Germline assignment: CDR1 SGHRS and CDR2 YFSETQ. The CDR3 runs 16 residues. The V end was cut by 0 bases, the J end by 0 bases, with 9 bases between. CDR3 nucleotides: TGCGCCAGCAGCTTGGGCAGCGCTCCAACTAATGAAAAACTGTTTTTT. This sequence encodes CASSLGSAPTNEKLFF.

V is TRBV5-1 and J is TRBJ2-1, with D unclear. The length of the CDR3 is 13 residues. Looked up from germline, CDR1 is SGHRS and CDR2 is YFSETQ. Trimming stripped 0 bases from V and 4 bases from J, with 5 bases between. The DNA of the CDR3 is TGCGCCAGCAGCTTGGCTGTATACAATGAGCAGTTCTTC. Translation: CASSLAVYNEQFF.

The chain recombines TRBV18 with TRBJ2-7; D gene ambiguous. Germline loops: CDR1 KGHSH, CDR2 LQKENI. The CDR3 consists of 14 residues. V was shortened by 3 bases and J by 0 bases, with 9 bases between the two germline ends. CDR3 region: CASSPGSSSYEQYF. The CDR3 DNA follows: TGTGCCAGCTCACCTGGTAGCTCCTCCTACGAGCAGTACTTC.

The gene calls are TRBV9 and TRBJ2-1; 11 bases agree with TRBD2. Per germline, CDR1 SGDLS and CDR2 YYNGEE. The trim removed 6 bases at V and 4 bases at J, leaving 6 bases unmatched. The CDR3 is 15 amino acids. This CDR3 reads CASTSGLAEYNEQFF. The CDR3 region has the DNA TGTGCCAGCACATCGGGACTAGCGGAATACAATGAGCAGTTCTTC.

The gene calls are TRBV28 and TRBJ2-7, with D perhaps TRBD2 (5 bases). The CDR3 has 14 amino acids. Trimming took 3 bases from V and 3 from J, leaving 12 bases between them. Germline V CDR1 and CDR2: MDHEN, SYDVKM. This CDR3 reads CASSLRADHYEQYF. CDR3 DNA sequence: TGTGCCAGCAGTTTGCGGGCAGACCACTACGAGCAGTACTTC.

The chain has TRBV2 and TRBJ1-6, with D possibly being TRBD1 (6 bases). The CDR3 extends over 17 amino acids. The germline gives CDR1 SNHLY, CDR2 FYNNEI. V lost 2 bases and J 0 bases, leaving 11 bases between the germline ends. The CDR3 DNA reads TGTGCCAGCAGTGAAAGGGTCAGGGGCTCCTATAATTCACCCCTCCACTTT. Translated: CASSERVRGSYNSPLHF.

The V call is TRBV29-1, the J call TRBJ2-1; 10 positions agree with TRBD2. The germline CDR1 and CDR2 sequences are SQVTM and ANQGSEA. V lost 7 bases to trimming and J lost 2 bases; unmatched junction nucleotides: 8. This CDR3 has 15 residues. The CDR3 spells CSGTSGHSTYNEQFF. The CDR3, as DNA: TGCAGCGGGACTAGCGGACATAGTACCTACAATGAGCAGTTCTTC.